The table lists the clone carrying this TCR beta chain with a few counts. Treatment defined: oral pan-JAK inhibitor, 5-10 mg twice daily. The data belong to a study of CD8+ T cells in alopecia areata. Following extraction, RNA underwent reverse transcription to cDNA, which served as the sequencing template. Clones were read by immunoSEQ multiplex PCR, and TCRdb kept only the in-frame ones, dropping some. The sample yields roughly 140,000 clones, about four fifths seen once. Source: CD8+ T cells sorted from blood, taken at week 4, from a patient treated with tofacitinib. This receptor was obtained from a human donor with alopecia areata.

The DNA for the CDR3 is TGCGCCAGCAGCTTGTCGTTGGGACTAAGCACAGATACGCAGTATTTT. Its translation is CASSLSLGLSTDTQYF. The chain recombines TRBV5-1 with TRBJ2-3; TRBD2 matches at 7 bases. This CDR3 spans 16 amino acids. Germline lookup yields CDR1 SGHRS and CDR2 YFSETQ. With V trimmed by 1 base and J by 0 bases, 5 bases remained unmatched.